Given below is one T cell receptor (beta chain) in context. Which antigen it targets is not known. No much larger clonotype is one base removed from it; base qualities were not supplied. The cohort comprised around 690 healthy bone marrow donors. Cohort members were all nominally healthy when sampled, although unrecorded immune exposures were likely present. The donor tested CMV seropositive and was one of the 289 seropositive cohort members. Each donor provided a peripheral blood sample, and peripheral blood mononuclear cells were used for TCR beta sequencing. The Qiagen DNeasy Blood Extraction Kit was used to extract genomic DNA from the blood cell samples. The CDR1 and CDR2 encoded by the germline V gene (reference sequence) are SGHNT and YYREEE. From the cysteine through the phenylalanine, the CDR3 covers 16 amino acids. Only the CDR3 DNA stays, 48 bases, in frame from base 1. The germline V and J ends show losses of 1 base and 5 bases respectively, and no gene match explains 11 bases of the junction.

This entry is derived from a study of cytomegalovirus exposure and HLA in healthy donors (dated 2017 in TCRdb). Background for the entire study: An earlier analysis of 550 to 700 of the donors reported 276 Gb of sequence data and 120 million or so unique TCR beta sequences from 150 million to 200 million T cells. In a later genetic analysis, genome-wide SNP genotypes for about 60% of the 666 donors were used, and that subset was treated as a discovery cohort. All discovery cohort repertoires had been generated using a single sequencing platform. A separate validation cohort of roughly 110 different subjects was used in addition to the roughly 700-subject first cohort. The study used immunosequencing to profile the T cell repertoires of approximately 630 subjects and linked those repertoires to cytomegalovirus serostatus. Among roughly 400 genotyped donors of the cohort, an average of about 240,000 unique TCR beta nucleotide sequences was sequenced per donor, of which roughly 17% were non-productive. The study aimed to test whether cataloging public T cell receptors could reveal signatures of past pathogen exposure. Several DR-DQ haplotypes were handled as single units for association and clustering because linkage in the cohort was strong. To study patterns of TCR occurrence, a later analysis re-analyzed previously published TCR beta repertoires from 650 to 750 donors and added high-resolution HLA genotyping. The study combined high-throughput TCR immunosequencing, statistical association of individual TCRs with disease status, and machine learning to predict cytomegalovirus infection status. The number of typed donors differed by locus: about 620-640 for A, B, C, DRB1 and DQB1; some 540 for DQA1; approximately 600 for DPA1; and about 450 for DPB1. Donor age, sex, ethnicity and CMV serostatus were compiled together with the repertoire data. The genetic ancestry cluster associated with self-reported Caucasian donors included 70% to 85% of the roughly 360 genotyped donors. An early release covering over 500 HLA-typed donors comprised approximately 300 gigabases of sequencing data and 85 million or so unique TCR sequences. Class I and class II HLA loci were covered by the typing at four-digit resolution. An earlier analysis of around 580 of the donors used high-throughput TCR beta sequencing to judge whether each TCR beta V gene segment behaved as functional or pseudogenic. Rather than using new phenotypic data, the later analysis identified candidate immune exposures from TCR beta sequences and from how often those sequences occurred across donors. The research as a whole found: It was suggested by the authors that the approach could potentially be generalized to other disease states and immunological phenotypes. A further reported finding was that TCR beta sequences accurately predicted the HLA-A and HLA-B alleles for most subjects in the first cohort. Presence/absence analyses assumed roughly uniform sequencing depth across donors, an assumption that may not hold. According to a later analysis, most CMV-associated TCR beta chains appeared to be HLA-restricted, and the HLA associations seemed to be driven largely by CMV exposure. Because the 87-base-pair reads could not distinguish some IMGT-functional V segments, including TRBV6-2 and TRBV6-3, those segments were excluded. In vitro tests confirmed that three of the cytomegalovirus-associated TCR beta chains recognize cytomegalovirus antigens. About 17 rarely observed V segments, including chromosome 9 orphons, were excluded from the earlier analysis of approximately 500 of the donors because counts were too low. Across donors, most TCR sequences were observed very rarely, whereas some public TCRs were present in many individuals. A group of highly shared sequence variants was considered likely to be a technical artifact of the sequencing pipeline. The classifier was reported to diagnose cytomegalovirus status with high specificity and sensitivity in both the original and validation cohorts. The study listed 170 or so TCR beta chains as associated with cytomegalovirus. A later genetic analysis reported fewer N-insertions in productive TCRs among donors in an Asian-associated ancestry cluster than the roughly 690-donor mean. An earlier analysis of some 560 of the donors showed that most TCR beta V segments appeared in productive rearrangements either about 90% or about 30% of the time, which broadly matched IMGT annotations. At a false discovery rate of 0.05, a later analysis linked about 17,000 TCR beta sequences to specific HLA alleles. V-gene and J-gene trimming of TCR beta chains was associated with a missense DCLRE1C variant in a later genetic analysis, and the association was replicated in an independent cohort. Compared with equally common non-associated chains, HLA-associated TCR beta chains in a later analysis were more clonally expanded and had lower generation probabilities. Because HLA typing was unavailable for some donors at each locus, only the typed subset was used in association tests. In this cohort, only TCR beta chains were sequenced, and detectable features were limited by the absence of alpha or paired-chain data. When HLA alleles, especially DR and DQ, strongly co-occurred, attributing TCR associations to individual alleles was difficult. Correlated functional status among segregating V segments might reflect linkage disequilibrium, but an unknown experimental factor could not be ruled out. The only immune exposure information available for the cohort was CMV serostatus. In a later analysis, TCR association rates were found to vary across HLA loci, with the most associated TCRs seen for DRB1 alleles and the fewest for HLA-C alleles. Several of the top co-occurrence clusters appeared to be linked to parvovirus B19, influenza, CMV and Epstein-Barr virus, according to a later analysis.

The library was made by the immunoSEQ multiplex PCR assay. For the multiplex PCR, a mixture combining 60 forward primers for TCR Vbeta segments and 13 reverse primers for TCR Jbeta segments was used. The CDR3 region of rearranged TCR beta genes was amplified from genomic DNA by a multiplex PCR assay. The amplified TCR beta libraries were sequenced on the Illumina HiSeq System as 87-base-pair reads. In the source study's methods: A later analysis tallied tens of millions of unique TCR beta chains across the 640 or so repertoires, and approximately 12 million of those chains were shared by two or more donors. Raw reads were error-corrected and collapsed into unique sequences with a nearest-neighbor algorithm that merged closely related sequences to remove PCR and sequencing errors. CDR3 sequences were aligned to IMGT reference sequences to assign V, D and J gene segments. For a sequence to be retained, at least a six-nucleotide match to both a V gene segment and a J gene segment was required. Rearrangements were called productive when the CDR3 lacked stop codons and stayed in frame with V and J; all others were non-productive. Following IMGT convention, CDR3 was defined as the stretch from the second conserved V-encoded cysteine up to the conserved J-encoded phenylalanine. Sequences without an unambiguous match to a single V gene segment were excluded from the earlier analysis of 500 to 700 of the donors. In an earlier analysis of several hundred of the donors, a V segment was called functional when productive rearrangements were above 56.7%, and segregating when the standard deviation between donors exceeded 5%. A statistical classification framework was built for diagnosing cytomegalovirus status from the catalog of TCR beta chain sequences. In a later analysis, V and J genes were assigned by comparing TCR nucleotide sequences against IMGT/GENE-DB human TR gene sequences. Using the TCRdist pipeline, a later analysis assigned CDR3 sequences along with most-parsimonious VDJ recombination scenarios. In a later analysis, each TCR beta chain was defined by its CDR3 amino acid sequence together with its V-gene family, and reads lacking a unique V-gene family were excluded. In a later analysis, around 600 highly shared, low-generation-probability nucleotide sequences were removed to address suspected cross-contamination and a sequencing artifact. In a later analysis, a clonal expansion index for each public chain was calculated from normalized within-repertoire ranks of inferred template counts. A later analysis computed generation probabilities with a VDJ recombination model fitted to out-of-frame rearrangements, and checked the results against IGoR. In a later analysis, TCR-TCR, TCR-HLA and TCR-CMV co-occurrence was scored with hypergeometric tests, and a repertoire-size bias correction was applied to TCR pairs. In a later analysis, false discovery rates were estimated by permuting HLA or CMV assignments 20 times. In a later analysis, co-occurring TCRs were grouped with DBSCAN, and TCRdist sequence similarity was added when clustering was performed within HLA-allele-positive subsets. For co-occurrence clustering, repertoires with fewer than 30,000 or more than 120,000 public chains were excluded, along with 4 to 6 repertoires with anomalous nucleotide sharing. What TCRdb holds here is the immuneACCESS table cut down to in-frame rearrangements. Part of the clones is not present; checked against another copy, under half of the missing clones reflect an unresolved V gene, and the others are unexplained. The V and J calls and clone size were taken over from that table, and D and trimming were inferred from the DNA. The sample data list approximately 98,000 clones, and around 72% of these were observed just once. The leading ten clones occupy approximately 11% of the sample.

The origin of this receptor is a man between 18 and 35 years old in good health and CMV-seropositive. The specimen sequenced was PBMCs. This chain is built from TRBV5-4 and TRBJ2-5; the junction holds 7 bases that match TRBD1. The bases are TGTGCCAGCAGCTTGAGGACAGGACGCGTTCTCGAGACCCAGTACTTC. It translates to CASSLRTGRVLETQYF.